These 14 T cell receptor beta chains originate from one sample sequenced in a study of lymphopenia after photon versus proton radiotherapy. Some clones are missing from TCRdb's copy, which holds only in-frame ones; the method was immunoSEQ multiplex PCR. The sample records 25,000 to 30,000 clones, around 85% being singletons. Sequencing was performed on peripheral blood, taken from a patient treated with photon-based radiotherapy. These receptors came from a man between 45 and 60 years old with gastric cancer.

J is TRBJ2-2 and V is TRBV29-1; D is uncertain. Trimming took 6 bases from V and 2 from J, leaving 10 bases between them. The germline V gene encodes CDR1 SQVTM and CDR2 ANQGSEA. The CDR3 is made up of 13 amino acids. The CDR3 DNA reads TGCAGCGTAGACGGATTTAACACCGGGGAGCTGTTTTTT. The encoded protein is CSVDGFNTGELFF.

The chain recombines TRBV27 with TRBJ2-7; 9 positions agree with TRBD2. Trimming removed 8 bases from V and 7 bases from J; junction bases left unmatched: 12. Germline V lookup: CDR1 MNHEY, CDR2 SMNVEV (reference sequence). The length of the CDR3 is 14 residues. The CDR3 loop reads CASSASGAPLEQYF. The CDR3 DNA sequence: TGTGCCAGCTCCGCTAGCGGGGCCCCTTTGGAGCAGTACTTC.

This clone was detected only once. The V call is TRBV19, the J call TRBJ1-1; D unresolved. The germline V gene has CDR1 LNHDA and CDR2 SQIVND (reference sequence). Trimming left V 9 bases short and J 0 bases short, with 8 bases between. The CDR3 consists of 12 residues. Here the CDR3 reads CASVGMNTEAFF. The CDR3 DNA follows: TGTGCCAGCGTGGGCATGAACACTGAAGCTTTCTTT.

The chain employs TRBV7-9 and TRBJ2-2; no reliable D call. This CDR3 contains 14 residues. The germline gives CDR1 SEHNR, CDR2 FQNEAQ (reference sequence). V was shortened by 6 bases and J by 5 bases, with 13 bases between the two germline ends. DNA for the CDR3: TGTGCCAGCAGGAACCCAAGGTCTACCGGGGAGCTGTTTTTT. This gives the protein CASRNPRSTGELFF.

This rearrangement joins TRBV5-1 to TRBJ2-1; 9 bases map to TRBD1. Germline-derived CDR1 and CDR2 are SGHRS and YFSETQ. The CDR3 is 14 amino acids. Trimming cost V 1 base and J 9 bases; bases outside gene matches: 5. Here the CDR3 reads CASSLQQGAGEQFF. Here the CDR3 DNA reads TGCGCCAGCAGCTTGCAACAGGGGGCGGGTGAGCAGTTCTTC.

This chain links TRBV5-1 with TRBJ2-7; TRBD2 aligns across 10 bases. V lost 3 bases and J lost 3; bases outside the gene matches: 3. This CDR3 contains 14 residues. Germline assignment: CDR1 SGHRS and CDR2 YFSETQ. The CDR3 DNA is TGCGCCAGCAGCTCTAGCGGGGGCCGCTACGAGCAGTACTTC. Its protein product is CASSSSGGRYEQYF. Combining the CDR3 with reference TRBV5-1 and TRBJ2-7 gives the whole variable domain KAGVTQTPRYLIKTRGQQVTLSCSPISGHRSVSWYQQTPGQGLQFLFEYFSETQRNKGNFPGRFSGRQFSNSRSEMNVSTLELGDSALYLCASSSSGGRYEQYFGPGTRLTVT.

The V and J genes are TRBV7-8 and TRBJ1-2; a weak D match, TRBD1 (6 bases). CDR3 length: 12 amino acids. Germline lookup yields CDR1 SGHVS and CDR2 FQNEAQ. V lost 5 bases and J 8 bases, leaving 12 bases between the germline ends. CDR3 loop: CASSPRTDGYTF. The DNA of the CDR3 is TGTGCCAGCAGCCCCCGGACAGACGGCTACACCTTC.

The rearrangement uses TRBV5-1 and TRBJ2-5; 12 bases match TRBD2. Trimming at V came to 1 base and at J to 4 bases, leaving 5 bases not matched to a gene. The V gene's germline CDR1 is SGHRS and CDR2 YFSETQ. The CDR3 is 16 residues long. The CDR3 is CASSLSPGLAGETQYF. CDR3 nucleotides: TGCGCCAGCAGCTTGAGCCCGGGACTAGCGGGAGAGACCCAGTACTTC.

The genes are TRBV5-4 and TRBJ2-2; maybe TRBD1 (6 bases). Between the trimmed V and J ends, which lost 9 bases and 2 bases, there was a span of 14 bases. Germline loops: CDR1 SGHNT, CDR2 YYREEE (reference sequence). The CDR3 totals 14 residues. This chain's CDR3 is CATGRGRNTGELFF. The CDR3 region has the DNA TGTGCCACGGGCAGGGGCCGTAACACCGGGGAGCTGTTTTTT.

The J gene is TRBJ1-5, the V gene TRBV7-2, with a weak D call TRBD1 (5 bases). CDR1 and CDR2 from the germline V gene are SGHTA and FQGNSA. Trimming pared 1 base from V and 4 bases from J, leaving 11 bases between. This CDR3 is built from 15 residues. CDR3 residues: CASSLGRVGNQPQHF. CDR3 in DNA: TGTGCCAGCAGCTTAGGCAGGGTGGGAAATCAGCCCCAGCATTTT.

The chain employs TRBV6-1 and TRBJ2-3; TRBD1 matches at 7 bases. The CDR3 is 15 residues long. Trimming at V came to 7 bases and at J to 2 bases, leaving 9 bases not matched to a gene. Per germline, CDR1 MNHNS and CDR2 SASEGT. For the CDR3, the DNA is TGTGCCAGCATAGGTAGGGGGCCTTACACAGATACGCAGTATTTT. Protein: CASIGRGPYTDTQYF.

There are a few counts of this clone. V and J are TRBV29-1 and TRBJ1-1; D is unresolved. V lost 5 bases, J lost 0 bases, and 7 bases lay in between. CDR3 length equals 12 residues. Germline loops: CDR1 SQVTM, CDR2 ANQGSEA. CDR3 protein: CSVSSLNTEAFF. For the CDR3, the DNA is TGCAGCGTTTCATCTTTGAACACTGAAGCTTTCTTT.

The gene calls are TRBV11-3 and TRBJ2-5; 8 bases match TRBD2. The germline V gene encodes CDR1 SGHNT and CDR2 YENEEA. V lost 1 base to trimming and J lost 4 bases; unmatched junction nucleotides: 8. The CDR3 has 16 amino acids. As DNA, the CDR3 is TGTGCCAGCAGCTTAGGAGGCGGAAGCGGGGGAGAGACCCAGTACTTC. This codes for CASSLGGGSGGETQYF.

The chain recombines TRBV6-5 with TRBJ1-1; 9 nucleotides agree with TRBD1. The V gene's germline CDR1 is MNHEY and CDR2 SVGAGI. Trimming took 0 bases from V and 1 from J; bases not matched to a gene: 3. This CDR3 comprises 16 residues. DNA for the CDR3: TGTGCCAGCAGTTACTCAACAGGGGGCCAGAACACTGAAGCTTTCTTT. Amino acids: CASSYSTGGQNTEAFF.